These 14 T cell receptor beta chains were all obtained from the same sample, sequenced in a study of T cell responses to AZD1222 COVID-19 vaccine. TCRdb's copy holds only in-frame clones and misses some; the assay was immunoSEQ multiplex PCR. Here the sample spans 95,000 to 150,000 clones, about nine tenths being singletons. The material sequenced was peripheral blood, taken on day 0 of AZD1222 vaccination. The receptors shown here come from an adult in good health.

V is TRBV28 and J is TRBJ2-3, with 9 bases fitting TRBD1. The V segment lost 5 bases and the J segment 3 bases; nucleotides outside the gene matches: 6. Germline CDR1 MDHEN, CDR2 SYDVKM. CDR3 size: 15 residues. CDR3 in amino acids: CASSPPGTGTDTQYF. The CDR3 region has the DNA TGTGCCAGCAGTCCCCCCGGGACAGGGACAGATACGCAGTATTTT.

This chain links TRBV4-1 with TRBJ2-7; 8 bases align to TRBD1. The CDR3 sequence is 17 residues long. The germline CDR1 and CDR2 sequences are MGHRA and YSYEKL. The V segment lost 1 base and the J segment 0 bases; nucleotides outside the gene matches: 8. The CDR3 region is CASSQGIDRGGSYEQYF. Here the CDR3 DNA reads TGCGCCAGCAGCCAAGGGATCGACAGGGGTGGCTCCTACGAGCAGTACTTC.

This clone appeared a single time. The rearrangement links TRBV4-1 to TRBJ2-1; no definite D call. Germline V gene sequence: CDR1 MGHRA, CDR2 YSYEKL. V gave up 0 bases and J gave up 2 bases, with 5 bases separating them. The CDR3 has 14 residues. The CDR3 loop reads CASSQDLTYNEQFF. As DNA, the CDR3 is TGCGCCAGCAGCCAAGATTTGACCTACAATGAGCAGTTCTTC.

The rearrangement uses TRBV5-6 and TRBJ1-1; no definite D call. The germline V and J ends were trimmed by 4 bases and 2 bases, with 15 bases remaining between them. The CDR3 has 15 amino acids. Germline CDR1 SGHDT, CDR2 YYEEEE. Written as DNA, the CDR3 is TGTGCCAGCAGCCGTAGGTGGGTGGGTAACACTGAAGCTTTCTTT. Its translation: CASSRRWVGNTEAFF.

The gene calls are TRBV18 and TRBJ1-3; unclear D gene. Looked up from germline, CDR1 is KGHSH and CDR2 is LQKENI. The ends were cut back, 5 bases at V and 1 base at J, with 6 bases in the middle. There are 13 residues in the CDR3. In DNA, the CDR3 is TGTGCCAGCTCAGAGAAATCTGGAAACACCATATATTTT. Protein product: CASSEKSGNTIYF.

This chain joins TRBV3-1 (or the pseudogene TRBV3-2) and TRBJ1-3, with D perhaps matching TRBD1 (5 bases). The V gene lost 1 base and the J gene lost 0 bases, with 10 bases spanning the gap. The germline V gene encodes CDR1 LGHDT and CDR2 YNNKEL (reference sequence). CDR3 length: 16 residues. CDR3 DNA sequence: TGTGCCAGCAGCCAAGGTACAGGAGCCTCTGGAAACACCATATATTTT. This codes for CASSQGTGASGNTIYF.

V usage is TRBV11-2 and J usage is TRBJ1-3; D ambiguous. This CDR3 contains 15 residues. V shed 0 bases and J shed 2 bases, with 8 bases lying between them. Germline V lookup: CDR1 SGHAT, CDR2 FQNNGV. CDR3 nucleotides: TGTGCCAGCAGCTTAGACCGGGGTGCTGGAAACACCATATATTTT. This codes for CASSLDRGAGNTIYF.

This chain links TRBV5-1 with TRBJ1-2; 8 bases agree with TRBD1. V lost 3 bases to trimming and J lost 13 bases; unmatched junction nucleotides: 8. The CDR3 sequence is 12 residues long. Germline assignment: CDR1 SGHRS and CDR2 YFSETQ. The CDR3 is CASSYGQGSSTF. CDR3 nucleotides: TGCGCCAGCAGCTACGGACAGGGTTCTTCCACCTTC.

The rearrangement uses TRBV6-5 and TRBJ2-2; 10 nucleotides line up with TRBD2. Germline V gene lookup returns CDR1 MNHEY and CDR2 SVGAGI. The CDR3 length is 16 residues. The trim removed 3 bases at V and 3 bases at J, leaving 4 bases unmatched. This chain's CDR3 is CASSYFGLADTGELFF. CDR3 nucleotides: TGTGCCAGCAGTTATTTCGGACTAGCGGACACCGGGGAGCTGTTTTTT.

This rearrangement joins TRBV12-3 or TRBV12-4 to TRBJ1-1; D is ambiguous. V gave up 5 bases and J gave up 0 bases, with 7 bases separating them. The CDR3 loop spans 13 amino acids. The CDR3 bases are TGTGCCAGCAGTCAACAGATGAACACTGAAGCTTTCTTT. Translated: CASSQQMNTEAFF.

The chain links TRBV2 to TRBJ1-6; 8 bases are a match to TRBD1. This CDR3 region has 15 residues. CDR1 is SNHLY and CDR2 is FYNNEI in the germline V gene. V was pared by 4 bases and J by 7 bases, with 6 bases of the junction left unmatched. The CDR3 region is CASSVETGANSPLHF. The CDR3, as DNA: TGTGCCAGCAGTGTCGAGACAGGGGCCAATTCACCCCTCCACTTT. Based on the CDR3 plus reference TRBV2 and TRBJ1-6, the full variable domain is EPEVTQTPSHQVTQMGQEVILRCVPISNHLYFYWYRQILGQKVEFLVSFYNNEISEKSEIFDDQFSVERPDGSNFTLKIRSTKLEDSAMYFCASSVETGANSPLHFGNGTRLTVT.

V is TRBV12-5 and J is TRBJ2-1; 10 bases agree with TRBD2. Trimming at V came to 4 bases and at J to 4 bases, leaving 4 bases not matched to a gene. The CDR3 covers 15 residues. Germline-derived CDR1 and CDR2 are LGHNT and FRNRAP. The CDR3 sequence: CASGSSGGEYNEQFF. In DNA, the CDR3 is TGTGCTAGTGGTTCCAGCGGGGGGGAATACAATGAGCAGTTCTTC.

The CDR3 nucleotides are TGTGCCAGCAGCTCCACGACAGGGGTTCAACGGGGCTACACCTTC. Translation: CASSSTTGVQRGYTF. The chain uses TRBV7-9 and TRBJ1-2; 8 bases map to TRBD1. With V trimmed by 4 bases and J by 8 bases, 12 bases remained unmatched. Germline CDR1 reads SEHNR; CDR2 reads FQNEAQ (reference sequence). The CDR3 runs to 15 residues.

The chain carries TRBV2 and TRBJ2-7; D is unclear. V lost 5 bases and J 4 bases, leaving 12 bases between the germline ends. Germline V lookup: CDR1 SNHLY, CDR2 FYNNEI. This CDR3 comprises 13 residues. This CDR3 reads CASSSDDTYEQYF. The CDR3 DNA follows: TGTGCCAGCAGTTCCGATGACACATACGAGCAGTACTTC.